This T cell receptor (beta chain) was sequenced for a study of shared clonotypes between healthy human individuals. General study findings and limits: Larger estimated richness was generally recorded for naive subsets relative to memory subsets.

On this clone itself: Antigen specificity is unknown.

Produced via immunoSEQ multiplex PCR; TCRdb's table is partial and in-frame only. This table has 2.5 million or so clones, around nine tenths appearing once. Per the germline V gene, CDR1 is SGHRS and CDR2 is YFSETQ. This CDR3 has 15 amino acids. V lost 6 bases to trimming and J lost 3 bases, with 16 bases between them. The chain has TRBV5-1 and TRBJ2-1; the D call may be TRBD1 or TRBD2 (5 bases each). The clonotype comes from a man between 18 and 35 years old in good health. Source material: naive CD4+ T cells sorted from blood. The subset here: CD45RA+ positively selected. The CDR3 spells CASTLTGAVYNEQFF. CDR3 DNA sequence: TGCGCCAGCACCCTAACCGGGGCCGTCTACAATGAGCAGTTCTTC.